The T cell receptor (beta chain) under discussion was sequenced for a study of cytomegalovirus exposure and HLA in healthy donors. As to this clone: Its antigen is unknown.

The PCR ran on 60 Vbeta and 13 Jbeta primers. Sequencing used immunoSEQ multiplex PCR; TCRdb keeps in-frame clones, though not all of them. The table includes about 120,000 clones, under 90% detected once. Study-wide points: 87-base-pair reads could not separate some V segments, including TRBV6-2 and TRBV6-3. The study put roughly 160 TCR beta chains on its list as cytomegalovirus-associated.

Between the trimmed V and J ends, which lost 6 bases and 5 bases, there was a span of 13 bases. The germline V gene encodes CDR1 LNHDA and CDR2 SQIVND (reference sequence). The CDR3 has 13 amino acids. Source material: PBMCs. This clonotype was obtained from a woman younger than 45 in good health and CMV-seronegative. The chain has TRBV19 and TRBJ2-5; the D gene is possibly TRBD2 (6 bases). The CDR3 DNA is TGTGCCAGTAGGTCCCCAGGAGGGGAGACCCAGTACTTC. Translating gives CASRSPGGETQYF.